The 21 T cell receptor beta chains listed next were all sequenced from one sample in a study of T cell changes during pregnancy in multiple sclerosis (dated by TCRdb to between 2019 and 2020). The library was made by the immunoSEQ multiplex PCR assay. Not all clones reach the TCRdb copy of this immuneACCESS table, which keeps in-frame sequences only. Checked studies attribute under half of the gap to unresolved V genes and leave the rest unexplained. The sample table lists under 50,000 clones, 80% to 95% of them with a count of one. 0.67% of the sample is taken by the ten largest. Sample: CD4+ T cells from peripheral blood mononuclear cells, taken in the first trimester of pregnancy. The receptors derive from a female donor with multiple sclerosis, enrolled in a pregnancy study.

This clone was counted once. The V and J genes are TRBV15 and TRBJ1-5; D is unclear. V was cut by 0 bases and J by 1 base, with 13 bases left in between. This CDR3 has 17 residues. From germline, CDR1 is LNHNV and CDR2 YYDKDF (reference sequence). CDR3 residues: CATSRDIGRSSNQPQHF. CDR3 coding DNA: TGTGCCACCAGCAGAGATATAGGCAGGTCAAGCAATCAGCCCCAGCATTTT.

J is TRBJ1-2 and V is TRBV5-1; 7 nucleotides line up with TRBD1. Per the germline V gene, CDR1 is SGHRS and CDR2 is YFSETQ. V lost 0 bases and J lost 7; bases outside the gene matches: 9. This CDR3 spans 15 amino acids. CDR3 loop: CASSLDAGGNVGYTF. CDR3 coding DNA: TGCGCCAGCAGCTTGGATGCAGGGGGAAACGTTGGCTACACCTTC.

The chain couples TRBV7-9 to TRBJ2-7; 11 nucleotides agree with TRBD1. The CDR3 has 14 residues. V gave up 4 bases and J gave up 6 bases; unmatched junction bases: 5. Looked up from germline, CDR1 is SEHNR and CDR2 is FQNEAQ (reference sequence). CDR3 DNA: TGTGCCAGCAGCTCACGGGACAGGGGGTTCGAGCAGTACTTC. Translated, it gives CASSSRDRGFEQYF.

A word on this clone: Other DNA sequences in the same sample also yield this CDR3. V gene TRBV15 combines with J gene TRBJ2-1; the D is unclear. The V and J ends lost 0 bases and 7 bases respectively, with 7 bases between them. Looked up from germline, CDR1 is LNHNV and CDR2 is YYDKDF (reference sequence). The CDR3 has 13 amino acids. The CDR3 nucleotides read TGTGCCACCAGCAGAGATCTAGGTAATGAGCAGTTCTTC. Translation gives CATSRDLGNEQFF.

The V gene is TRBV6-5, the J gene TRBJ1-1; no definite D call. The germline CDR1 and CDR2 sequences are MNHEY and SVGAGI. Trimming removed 0 bases from V and 2 bases from J, with 7 bases in between. The CDR3 is 14 residues long. The CDR3 protein is CASSYSSRNTEAFF. As DNA, the CDR3 is TGTGCCAGCAGTTACTCGTCGCGCAACACTGAAGCTTTCTTT.

This rearrangement joins TRBV19 to TRBJ1-1; perhaps TRBD1 as D (6 bases). Germline CDR1 is LNHDA and CDR2 is SQIVND (reference sequence). The CDR3 sequence is 11 residues long. V gave up 6 bases and J gave up 12 bases, with 14 bases separating them. In nucleotides, the CDR3 is TGTGCCAGTAGGGAAGGGGGTAAGACTTTCTTT. This encodes CASREGGKTFF.

V is TRBV20-1 and J is TRBJ2-7; D call uncertain. Trimming took 7 bases from V and 4 from J, leaving 8 bases between them. Germline V gene lookup returns CDR1 DFQATT and CDR2 SNEGSKA (reference sequence). This CDR3 contains 10 residues. The CDR3 protein is CSGVEYEQYF. The CDR3 DNA reads as TGCAGTGGTGTTGAGTACGAGCAGTACTTC.

In its sample, this clone was seen once. This rearrangement joins TRBV27 to TRBJ2-1; 12 bases are shared with TRBD2. The V segment lost 4 bases and the J segment 3 bases; nucleotides outside the gene matches: 1. The CDR3 consists of 15 residues. CDR1 and CDR2 (germline): MNHEY, SMNVEV (reference sequence). The CDR3 spells CASSSGLAGYNEQFF. The CDR3 DNA reads TGTGCCAGCAGTTCGGGACTAGCGGGCTACAATGAGCAGTTCTTC.

V and J are TRBV19 and TRBJ2-3; 12 bases fit TRBD2. The CDR3 sequence is 15 residues long. V was clipped by 2 bases and J by 6 bases; unmatched bases: 3. The germline V gene encodes CDR1 LNHDA and CDR2 SQIVND (reference sequence). CDR3: CASSIPGLAGDTQYF. As DNA, the CDR3 is TGTGCCAGTAGTATACCGGGACTAGCGGGTGATACGCAGTATTTT.

The chain carries TRBV14 and TRBJ2-7; TRBD2 matches 7 bases. The CDR3 length is 17 residues. After removal of 1 base from V and 3 bases from J, the junction contained 12 bases not matched to a gene. CDR1 SGHDN and CDR2 FVKESK come from the germline V gene. CDR3 DNA: TGTGCCAGCAGCCAAGGCCTTGAGCGGGAAAGTTTCTACGAGCAGTACTTC. Translated: CASSQGLERESFYEQYF. Complete variable domain (other parts from reference TRBV14 and TRBJ2-7): EAGVTQFPSHSVIEKGQTVTLRCDPISGHDNLYWYRRVMGKEIKFLLHFVKESKQDESGMPNNRFLAERTGGTYSTLKVQPAELEDSGVYFCASSQGLERESFYEQYFGPGTRLTVT.

The rearrangement uses TRBV5-8 and TRBJ2-3; TRBD2 agrees at 9 bases. V was pared by 7 bases and J by 2 bases, with 11 bases of the junction left unmatched. The CDR3 totals 16 residues. The V gene's germline CDR1 is SGHTS and CDR2 YDEGEE. In DNA form, the CDR3 reads TGTGCCAGCTCCGGTAGACTAGCGGATGACACAGATACGCAGTATTTT. This encodes CASSGRLADDTDTQYF.

This sequence joins TRBV6-5 and TRBJ2-7; 9 nucleotides line up with TRBD1. Germline loops: CDR1 MNHEY, CDR2 SVGAGI. CDR3 size: 13 residues. Trimming cost V 6 bases and J 7 bases; bases outside gene matches: 7. The DNA for the CDR3 is TGTGCCAGCAGCCTCCTCGGACAGGGGGAGCAGTACTTC. Its protein product is CASSLLGQGEQYF.

The gene calls are TRBV7-2 and TRBJ2-7; 7 bases fit TRBD1. Trimming cost V 1 base and J 4 bases; bases outside gene matches: 7. This CDR3 comprises 15 residues. Germline values: CDR1 SGHTA, CDR2 FQGNSA. DNA of the CDR3: TGTGCCAGCAGCTTAGTCGACAGGGAGATATACGAGCAGTACTTC. Residues: CASSLVDREIYEQYF. The whole variable domain, remainder taken from reference TRBV7-2 and TRBJ2-7, is GAGVSQSPSNKVTEKGKDVELRCDPISGHTALYWYRQSLGQGLEFLIYFQGNSAPDKSGLPSDRFSAERTGGSVSTLTIQRTQQEDSAVYLCASSLVDREIYEQYFGPGTRLTVT.

V usage is TRBV19 and J usage is TRBJ1-5; D remains ambiguous. The CDR3 has 15 amino acids. The V and J ends lost 3 bases and 2 bases respectively, with 11 bases between them. Germline values: CDR1 LNHDA, CDR2 SQIVND (reference sequence). The DNA of the CDR3 is TGTGCCAGTAGTATCGGCGGGATAGGCAATCAGCCCCAGCATTTT. Its protein is CASSIGGIGNQPQHF.

The chain is built from TRBV2 and TRBJ2-5, with TRBD2 identical over 7 bases. Germline CDR1 SNHLY, CDR2 FYNNEI. The V and J ends lost 4 bases and 2 bases, in that order; junction bases with no gene match: 7. The CDR3 spans 15 residues. CDR3 nucleotide sequence: TGTGCCAGCAGTGTACTTAGCGGGTGGCAAGAGACCCAGTACTTC. Its protein product is CASSVLSGWQETQYF.

The J gene is TRBJ2-2, the V gene TRBV19, with D perhaps matching TRBD1 (5 bases). The CDR3 runs to 12 residues. In germline, CDR1 is LNHDA, CDR2 SQIVND (reference sequence). The germline V and J ends were trimmed by 6 bases and 6 bases, with 8 bases remaining between them. In DNA form, the CDR3 reads TGTGCCAGTAGCAGGGTTTCCGGGGAGCTGTTTTTT. Its translation is CASSRVSGELFF.

This clone has only a few counts. This chain joins TRBV6-1 and TRBJ1-1; the D is unclear. The CDR3 consists of 12 residues. Germline CDR1 reads MNHNS; CDR2 reads SASEGT. Trimming removed 10 bases from V and 3 bases from J, with 12 bases in between. CDR3 DNA sequence: TGTGCCATCCAGGCCGGTTACACTGAAGCTTTCTTT. Translation gives CAIQAGYTEAFF.

This clone was seen just once. This rearrangement joins TRBV10-3 to TRBJ2-3; TRBD2 matches 12 bases. The junction had 12 bases not matched to a gene; V was cut back by 10 bases and J by 10 bases. Per germline, CDR1 ENHRY and CDR2 SYGVKD. The CDR3 has 14 residues. CDR3 sequence (DNA): TGTGCCACCCGATCTAGCGGGAGGGGGAGTTCGCAGTATTTT. This encodes CATRSSGRGSSQYF.

The rearrangement joins TRBV7-9 to TRBJ1-4, with D uncertain. Germline loops: CDR1 SEHNR, CDR2 FQNEAQ (reference sequence). This CDR3 spans 14 amino acids. V lost 1 base and J lost 8, with 11 bases in between. The CDR3 sequence is CASSLGGIREKLFF. The CDR3 region has the DNA TGTGCCAGCAGCTTAGGAGGGATTCGGGAAAAACTGTTTTTT. The full variable domain, rest sourced from reference TRBV7-9 and TRBJ1-4, is DTGVSQNPRHKITKRGQNVTFRCDPISEHNRLYWYRQTLGQGPEFLTYFQNEAQLEKSRLLSDRFSAERPKGSFSTLEIQRTEQGDSAMYLCASSLGGIREKLFFGSGTQLSVL.

The V and J genes are TRBV19 and TRBJ1-4, with 9 bases that match TRBD1. The CDR3 has 15 amino acids. V trimming: 4 bases; J trimming: 6 bases; junction bases outside the gene matches: 6. From germline, CDR1 is LNHDA and CDR2 SQIVND (reference sequence). The CDR3 coding sequence is TGTGCCAGTAGTAACAGACAGGGGGGTGATGAAAAACTGTTTTTT. This codes for CASSNRQGGDEKLFF.

CDR3 nucleotides: TGTGCCAGCACCCCCAAAAGCGGTCCAGCCTACGAGCAGTACTTC. Translation: CASTPKSGPAYEQYF. V and J are TRBV7-6 and TRBJ2-7; perhaps TRBD2 as D (5 bases). CDR1 is SGHVS and CDR2 is FNYEAQ in the germline V gene. Trimming removed 7 bases from V and 2 bases from J, with 18 bases in between. This CDR3 is 15 amino acids long.